Below, 19 T cell receptor beta chains from the same sample are listed, as sequenced in a study of cytomegalovirus exposure and HLA in healthy donors. 13 Jbeta primers and 60 Vbeta primers were used for the PCR. Assay used: immunoSEQ multiplex PCR; TCRdb lists only in-frame clones, some missing. The profile shows over 95,000 clones, 75% to 80% of them singletons. Material: PBMCs. The source is a woman aged 40-49 years in good health and CMV-seropositive.

The rearrangement joins TRBV30 to TRBJ1-6, with D maybe TRBD1 (5 bases). The CDR3 contains 14 residues. Germline lookup yields CDR1 GTSNPN and CDR2 SVGIG (reference sequence). Trimming removed 4 bases from V and 3 bases from J, with 10 bases in between. In nucleotides, the CDR3 is TGTGCCTGGACGCGGGGGGGCTATAATTCACCCCTCCACTTT. Amino acids: CAWTRGGYNSPLHF.

The chain combines TRBV7-8 with TRBJ2-7; a possible D gene is TRBD1 (6 bases). There are 15 residues in the CDR3. The germline V and J ends were trimmed by 7 bases and 7 bases, with 23 bases remaining between them. CDR1 and CDR2 (germline): SGHVS, FQNEAQ. The CDR3 loop is CASTLLDRTSGEQYF. In nucleotides, the CDR3 is TGTGCCAGCACCCTCCTCGACAGGACCTCGGGGGAGCAGTACTTC.

V usage is TRBV5-4 and J usage is TRBJ1-5; 9 bases fit TRBD1. The CDR3 length is 16 residues. Germline trimming cut 4 bases from V and 2 bases from J; bases unmatched to any gene: 7. The V gene's germline CDR1 is SGHNT and CDR2 YYREEE (reference sequence). CDR3 protein: CASSRDRGDGNQPQHF. The CDR3 DNA follows: TGTGCCAGCAGCCGCGACAGGGGGGATGGCAATCAGCCCCAGCATTTT.

The V and J genes are TRBV5-4 and TRBJ2-3, with TRBD2 identical over 7 bases. The CDR3 runs to 13 residues. J gave up 6 bases and V 1 base, and 2 bases lay outside the gene matches. Germline loops: CDR1 SGHNT, CDR2 YYREEE (reference sequence). The CDR3, as DNA: TGTGCCAGCAGCTTGCCGCGGGGGGATACGCAGTATTTT. This codes for CASSLPRGDTQYF.

The genes are TRBV5-1 and TRBJ2-1, with TRBD1 identical over 9 bases. Germline CDR1 and CDR2: SGHRS and YFSETQ. CDR3 length: 15 residues. Losses at the gene ends were 3 bases for V and 1 base for J; bases not matched to a gene: 2. The CDR3 is CASSSQGASYNEQFF. The CDR3 nucleotides are TGCGCCAGCAGCTCACAGGGGGCTTCCTACAATGAGCAGTTCTTC.

This chain links TRBV18 with TRBJ1-1; D might be TRBD1 (6 bases). The germline gives CDR1 KGHSH, CDR2 LQKENI. The CDR3 is made up of 16 amino acids. Trimming took 2 bases from V and 1 from J, leaving 14 bases between them. The DNA for the CDR3 is TGTGCCAGCTCACCAGCCATGGGGGCCGGGAACACTGAAGCTTTCTTT. Its translation: CASSPAMGAGNTEAFF.

This chain joins TRBV5-1 and TRBJ2-2; D may be TRBD2 (6 bases). Germline V gene data show CDR1 as SGHRS and CDR2 as YFSETQ. Trimming removed 0 bases from V and 1 base from J, with 7 bases in between. CDR3 size: 15 residues. CDR3 residues: CASSLEGLNTGELFF. Written as DNA, the CDR3 is TGCGCCAGCAGCTTGGAGGGACTGAACACCGGGGAGCTGTTTTTT. Full variable domain (missing parts from reference TRBV5-1 and TRBJ2-2): KAGVTQTPRYLIKTRGQQVTLSCSPISGHRSVSWYQQTPGQGLQFLFEYFSETQRNKGNFPGRFSGRQFSNSRSEMNVSTLELGDSALYLCASSLEGLNTGELFFGEGSRLTVL.

The rearrangement uses TRBV29-1 and TRBJ2-5, with D unclear. The better agreement between TRBJ2-7 and the DNA end casts doubt on the J call. The CDR3 runs 13 residues. CDR1 and CDR2 (germline): SQVTM, ANQGSEA. The CDR3 region has the DNA TGCAGCGTCGAGGTGCCGTACTCCTACGAGCAGTACTTC. Its translation: CSVEVPYSYEQYF.

This clone appeared a single time. The chain combines TRBV2 with TRBJ1-1, with 8 nucleotides matching TRBD1. The CDR3 consists of 13 residues. Trimming took 6 bases from V and 6 from J; bases not matched to a gene: 6. Germline CDR1 SNHLY, CDR2 FYNNEI. Written as DNA, the CDR3 is TGTGCCAGCAGCTTTATACAGGGGGCTGAAGCTTTCTTT. This gives the protein CASSFIQGAEAFF.

V and J are TRBV19 and TRBJ1-1; 7 positions agree with TRBD1. With V trimmed by 6 bases and J by 5 bases, 9 bases remained unmatched. CDR3 length: 14 residues. Germline values: CDR1 LNHDA, CDR2 SQIVND (reference sequence). The CDR3 coding sequence is TGTGCCAGTAGAAAAACCTACAGGGGTACTGAAGCTTTCTTT. Translating it yields CASRKTYRGTEAFF.

This clone was seen more than once but under ten times. The chain couples TRBV4-1 to TRBJ1-4; D is ambiguous. The V end was cut by 1 base, the J end by 0 bases, with 9 bases between. Germline CDR1 reads MGHRA; CDR2 reads YSYEKL. The CDR3 sequence is 16 residues long. CDR3 loop: CASSQVLRSTNEKLFF. CDR3 nucleotides: TGCGCCAGCAGCCAAGTGTTGCGGTCAACTAATGAAAAACTGTTTTTT.

This clone showed up just a few times. The CDR3 DNA follows: TGTGCCTGGAGTCCAGGGACAGTCGCCTACGAGCAGTACTTC. This sequence encodes CAWSPGTVAYEQYF. V gene TRBV30 combines with J gene TRBJ2-7; 7 bases are shared with TRBD1. Unmatched junction bases numbered 6, after V lost 2 bases and J lost 2 bases. Germline V gene lookup returns CDR1 GTSNPN and CDR2 SVGIG (reference sequence). The CDR3 loop spans 14 amino acids. The complete variable domain, with remaining parts taken from reference TRBV30 and TRBJ2-7, reads SQTIHQWPATLVQPVGSPLSLECTVEGTSNPNLYWYRQAAGRGLQLLFYSVGIGQISSEVPQNLSASRPQDRQFILSSKKLLLSDSGFYLCAWSPGTVAYEQYFGPGTRLTVT.

This clone has only one observation. The genes are TRBV27 and TRBJ1-2; a weak D match, TRBD1 (5 bases). Trimming stripped 0 bases from V and 4 bases from J, with 18 bases between. The germline CDR1 and CDR2 sequences are MNHEY and SMNVEV (reference sequence). This CDR3 has 17 amino acids. The DNA for the CDR3 is TGTGCCAGCAGTTTATCCCGATCGACAGTTAGGGTCTATGGCTACACCTTC. It is translated as CASSLSRSTVRVYGYTF.

This chain links TRBV6-4 with TRBJ1-2; no reliable D call. This CDR3 comprises 12 residues. CDR1 and CDR2 (germline): MRHNA, SNTAGT. V lost 4 bases and J lost 8, with 11 bases in between. CDR3 sequence (DNA): TGTGCCAGCAGTGGGGCAGGTGGAGGCTACACCTTC. Translating it yields CASSGAGGGYTF.

The chain carries TRBV6-1 and TRBJ2-4; D might be TRBD2 (5 bases). Germline values: CDR1 MNHNS, CDR2 SASEGT. With 1 base removed from V and 0 bases from J, the gap between germline ends came to 7 bases. The CDR3 has 15 residues. The CDR3 protein is CASSEGTVAKNIQYF. CDR3 nucleotides: TGTGCCAGCAGTGAAGGGACTGTAGCCAAAAACATTCAGTACTTC.

The rearrangement uses TRBV29-1 and TRBJ2-2; D possibly corresponds to TRBD2 (7 bases). The length of the CDR3 is 13 residues. V was shortened by 7 bases and J by 6 bases, with 15 bases between the two germline ends. Looked up from germline, CDR1 is SQVTM and CDR2 is ANQGSEA. The CDR3 DNA sequence: TGCAGCGCAGGAAGGGGGGGCCCCGGGGAGCTGTTTTTT. It is translated as CSAGRGGPGELFF.

This sequence joins TRBV5-6 and TRBJ2-3, with TRBD2 as a possible D gene (5 bases). Germline V lookup: CDR1 SGHDT, CDR2 YYEEEE. The CDR3 sequence is 11 residues long. V lost 5 bases to trimming and J lost 6 bases, with 7 bases between them. The chain's CDR3 is CASRREDTQYF. In nucleotides, the CDR3 is TGTGCCAGCAGGAGGGAGGATACGCAGTATTTT. The whole variable domain, remainder taken from reference TRBV5-6 and TRBJ2-3, is DAGVTQSPTHLIKTRGQQVTLRCSPKSGHDTVSWYQQALGQGPQFIFQYYEEEERQRGNFPDRFSGHQFPNYSSELNVNALLLGDSALYLCASRREDTQYFGPGTRLTVL.

This rearrangement joins TRBV19 to TRBJ1-2, with TRBD1 identical over 8 bases. J was trimmed by 0 bases and V by 6 bases; bases with no gene match: 6. Germline V gene lookup returns CDR1 LNHDA and CDR2 SQIVND (reference sequence). The CDR3 is made up of 15 amino acids. The CDR3 loop is CASRDRVRPNYGYTF. The CDR3 DNA reads TGTGCCAGTAGGGACAGGGTCCGACCTAACTATGGCTACACCTTC.

The gene calls are TRBV7-9 and TRBJ2-3; possible D gene TRBD2, 5 bases. CDR3 length: 15 residues. CDR1 SEHNR and CDR2 FQNEAQ come from the germline V gene (reference sequence). Trimming stripped 1 base from V and 2 bases from J, with 10 bases between. CDR3 sequence reads: CASSLGGPDTDTQYF. The CDR3 DNA reads TGTGCCAGCAGCTTAGGCGGGCCGGACACAGATACGCAGTATTTT.